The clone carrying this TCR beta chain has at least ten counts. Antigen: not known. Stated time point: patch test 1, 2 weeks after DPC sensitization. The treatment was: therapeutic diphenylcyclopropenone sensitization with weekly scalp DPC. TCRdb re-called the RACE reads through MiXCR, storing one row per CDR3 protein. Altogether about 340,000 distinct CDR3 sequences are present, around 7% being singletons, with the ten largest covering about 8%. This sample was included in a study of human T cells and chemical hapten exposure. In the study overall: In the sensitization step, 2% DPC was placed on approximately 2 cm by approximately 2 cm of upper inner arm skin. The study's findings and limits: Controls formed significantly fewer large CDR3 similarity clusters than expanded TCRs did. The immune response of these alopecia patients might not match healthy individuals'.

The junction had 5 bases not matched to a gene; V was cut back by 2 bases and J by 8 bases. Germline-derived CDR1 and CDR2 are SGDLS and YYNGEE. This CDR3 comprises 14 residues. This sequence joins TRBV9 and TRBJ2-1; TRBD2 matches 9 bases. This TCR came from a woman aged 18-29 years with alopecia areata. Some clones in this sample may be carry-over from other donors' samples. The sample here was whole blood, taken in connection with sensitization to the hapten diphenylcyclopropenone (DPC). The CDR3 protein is CASSVGTSIDEQFF. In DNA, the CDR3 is TGTGCCAGCAGCGTCGGGACTAGCATTGATGAGCAGTTCTTC.